The present T cell receptor beta chain was sequenced within a study of radiotherapy plus CTLA-4 blockade in lung cancer. Findings and limits, study-wide: Radiotherapy plus ipilimumab was followed by expansion in blood of tumor-derived TCR clones.

The data were produced by immunoSEQ multiplex PCR, yet TCRdb's version contains in-frame clones alone and is incomplete. The sample holds some 25,000 clones, 71% seen once. On this clone itself: As yet, its antigen is unknown.

The CDR3 runs to 14 residues. Trimming took off 4 bases at V and 5 bases at J, with 13 bases between the two ends. Germline V gives CDR1 MNHEY, CDR2 SMNVEV (reference sequence). This receptor was obtained from a human donor with non-small cell lung cancer whose response to radiotherapy plus ipilimumab could not be evaluated. This rearrangement joins TRBV27 to TRBJ2-3, with a tentative D call TRBD2 (6 bases). Material: peripheral blood, obtained from a patient treated with radiotherapy plus ipilimumab. CDR3 nucleotide sequence: TGTGCCAGCAGTTCCTCTCGGGGAGGAGATACGCAGTATTTT. This translates into CASSSSRGGDTQYF.